The 19 T cell receptor beta chains below were found in one sample sequenced in a study of blood T cell repertoires in COVID-19 (dated by TCRdb to the early 2020s). The library came from the immunoSEQ multiplex PCR assay. The table was pulled from immuneACCESS by TCRdb, which kept in-frame rearrangements only. Such tables lose some clones; where checked, under half of the loss comes from unresolved V genes, and the rest has no known cause. The table for this sample lists some 400,000 clones; roughly 86% of them were counted only once. 2.3% of the sample lies in the top ten. Sequencing was carried out using peripheral blood. These receptors were taken from a woman aged 60-75 years with COVID-19, enrolled during active disease.

This sequence joins TRBV6-5 and TRBJ1-1; D is unclear. The germline V gene has CDR1 MNHEY and CDR2 SVGAGI. Trimming removed 0 bases from V and 0 bases from J, with 11 bases in between. This CDR3 spans 16 amino acids. The CDR3 is CASSYSWGVLNTEAFF. CDR3 DNA: TGTGCCAGCAGTTACTCCTGGGGAGTTCTGAACACTGAAGCTTTCTTT.

The chain is built from TRBV27 and TRBJ1-5; maybe TRBD1 (5 bases). Germline V gives CDR1 MNHEY, CDR2 SMNVEV (reference sequence). The CDR3 runs to 13 residues. V lost 5 bases and J lost 6, with 11 bases in between. The CDR3 spells CASSGGSAQPQHF. The CDR3 DNA reads as TGTGCCAGCAGTGGGGGGTCCGCTCAGCCCCAGCATTTT.

This clone was seen once. The rearrangement joins TRBV6-5 to TRBJ1-2; 7 bases fit TRBD1. Germline V gene sequence: CDR1 MNHEY, CDR2 SVGAGI. The CDR3 has 14 residues. V lost 2 bases and J lost 0; bases outside the gene matches: 0. CDR3 region: CASSYGTANYGYTF. The CDR3 DNA is TGTGCCAGCAGTTACGGGACAGCTAACTATGGCTACACCTTC.

The rearrangement joins TRBV11-2 to TRBJ2-1; 11 bases fit TRBD2. The CDR3 is 17 residues long. CDR1 and CDR2 (germline): SGHAT, FQNNGV. V lost 5 bases and J lost 4; bases outside the gene matches: 10. CDR3 protein: CASSTYSGGEVYNEQFF. CDR3 nucleotides: TGTGCCAGCAGCACTTATAGCGGGGGGGAGGTGTACAATGAGCAGTTCTTC.

This chain connects TRBV7-2 to TRBJ2-7, with 11 positions matching TRBD2. J was trimmed by 7 bases and V by 3 bases; bases with no gene match: 8. Looked up from germline, CDR1 is SGHTA and CDR2 is FQGNSA. There are 15 residues in the CDR3. CDR3 protein: CASSFGAGLAGEQYF. The CDR3 DNA sequence: TGTGCCAGCAGCTTTGGGGCTGGACTAGCGGGTGAGCAGTACTTC. Full variable domain (missing parts from reference TRBV7-2 and TRBJ2-7): GAGVSQSPSNKVTEKGKDVELRCDPISGHTALYWYRQSLGQGLEFLIYFQGNSAPDKSGLPSDRFSAERTGGSVSTLTIQRTQQEDSAVYLCASSFGAGLAGEQYFGPGTRLTVT.

V and J are TRBV27 and TRBJ1-1; maybe TRBD1 (6 bases). This CDR3 comprises 14 residues. The V end was cut by 5 bases, the J end by 6 bases, with 16 bases between. Germline CDR1 reads MNHEY; CDR2 reads SMNVEV (reference sequence). The CDR3 protein is CASSTSGAGSEAFF. The CDR3 bases are TGTGCCAGCAGTACATCAGGGGCTGGTTCTGAAGCTTTCTTT.

Only a few counts were recorded for this clone. This rearrangement joins TRBV2 to TRBJ2-5; the D gene is possibly TRBD2 (6 bases). This CDR3 has 15 amino acids. Looked up from germline, CDR1 is SNHLY and CDR2 is FYNNEI. Trimming pared 3 bases from V and 2 bases from J, leaving 13 bases between. CDR3 sequence reads: CASSDRGTVQETQYF. The CDR3 coding sequence is TGTGCCAGCAGTGATCGGGGGACTGTACAAGAGACCCAGTACTTC.

The rearrangement joins TRBV19 to TRBJ1-1; perhaps TRBD1 as D (6 bases). The CDR3 spans 14 residues. The V gene's germline CDR1 is LNHDA and CDR2 SQIVND (reference sequence). V lost 4 bases, J lost 6 bases, and 15 bases lay in between. The chain's CDR3 is CASSSNLQGSEAFF. The CDR3 DNA is TGTGCCAGTAGTAGCAACCTACAGGGTTCTGAAGCTTTCTTT.

Points on this clone: At the DNA level, this CDR3 is encoded by other sequences in the same sample as well. The chain carries TRBV5-1 and TRBJ2-3; 7 bases line up with TRBD2. CDR3 length: 13 amino acids. Germline CDR1 and CDR2: SGHRS and YFSETQ. Trimming at V came to 0 bases and at J to 6 bases, leaving 1 base not matched to a gene. CDR3 nucleotides: TGCGCCAGCAGCTTGGGGCGGGGGGATACGCAGTATTTT. The encoded protein is CASSLGRGDTQYF. Supplemented by reference TRBV5-1 and TRBJ2-3, the full variable domain reads KAGVTQTPRYLIKTRGQQVTLSCSPISGHRSVSWYQQTPGQGLQFLFEYFSETQRNKGNFPGRFSGRQFSNSRSEMNVSTLELGDSALYLCASSLGRGDTQYFGPGTRLTVL.

J is TRBJ1-1 and V is TRBV9; weak D call: TRBD1 (5 bases). V shed 3 bases and J shed 1 base, with 10 bases lying between them. The CDR3 has 14 amino acids. The germline V gene encodes CDR1 SGDLS and CDR2 YYNGEE. CDR3 nucleotide sequence: TGTGCCAGCAGCGGCGGCAGGGCGAACACTGAAGCTTTCTTT. It specifies CASSGGRANTEAFF.

The chain recombines TRBV5-1 with TRBJ2-3; 12 nucleotides align to TRBD2. CDR3 length: 15 residues. V shed 5 bases, J shed 6 bases, and the junction held 7 bases outside the gene matches. CDR1 is SGHRS, CDR2 YFSETQ, per germline. CDR3 residues: CASRSASGGVDTQYF. The CDR3 DNA sequence: TGCGCCAGCAGGTCCGCTAGCGGGGGGGTGGATACGCAGTATTTT.

The chain joins TRBV28 to TRBJ2-7, with D possibly being TRBD1 (6 bases). V was trimmed by 2 bases and J by 3 bases, leaving 17 bases between them. Germline CDR1 and CDR2: MDHEN and SYDVKM. The CDR3 is made up of 16 amino acids. DNA of the CDR3: TGTGCCAGCAGTTTAAATCCCCCTACAGGGCACTACGAGCAGTACTTC. Amino acids: CASSLNPPTGHYEQYF.

This chain connects TRBV18 to TRBJ1-1; 9 bases fit TRBD1. The CDR3 has 15 amino acids. Germline values: CDR1 KGHSH, CDR2 LQKENI. Trimming removed 2 bases from V and 7 bases from J; junction bases left unmatched: 8. CDR3 sequence (DNA): TGTGCCAGCTCACCATTGGGACAGGGAAGCGTTGAAGCTTTCTTT. Its translation is CASSPLGQGSVEAFF.

This clone was picked up one time. The rearrangement links TRBV7-9 to TRBJ1-2, with unresolved D. Trimming cost V 5 bases and J 7 bases, with 17 bases left between them. This CDR3 has 14 residues. Germline loops: CDR1 SEHNR, CDR2 FQNEAQ (reference sequence). The CDR3 DNA reads as TGTGCCAGCAGCCCCTCGACCCGGCGGGTTGGCTACACCTTC. This encodes CASSPSTRRVGYTF. The entire variable domain, with the rest obtained from reference TRBV7-9 and TRBJ1-2, is as follows: DTGVSQNPRHKITKRGQNVTFRCDPISEHNRLYWYRQTLGQGPEFLTYFQNEAQLEKSRLLSDRFSAERPKGSFSTLEIQRTEQGDSAMYLCASSPSTRRVGYTFGSGTRLTVV.

This CDR3 reads CASSPPGGASGANVLTF. The CDR3 DNA sequence: TGTGCCAGCAGCCCCCCGGGGGGGGCGTCCGGGGCCAACGTCCTGACTTTC. V gene TRBV5-8 combines with J gene TRBJ2-6; TRBD2 matches at 8 bases. The V segment lost 4 bases and the J segment 4 bases; nucleotides outside the gene matches: 10. There are 17 residues in the CDR3. Germline CDR1 is SGHTS and CDR2 is YDEGEE.

The V gene is TRBV28, the J gene TRBJ2-7, with 12 nucleotides matching TRBD2. This CDR3 region has 16 residues. Germline values: CDR1 MDHEN, CDR2 SYDVKM. V shed 6 bases and J 2 bases; nucleotides not matched to a gene: 8. As DNA, the CDR3 is TGTGCCAGCAGCCCCCTCGGACTAGCGGGGACCTACGAGCAGTACTTC. Translation: CASSPLGLAGTYEQYF.

The rearrangement joins TRBV27 to TRBJ2-2; no clear D. CDR1 is MNHEY, CDR2 SMNVEV, per germline (reference sequence). This CDR3 has 15 amino acids. The V and J ends lost 2 bases and 2 bases respectively, with 9 bases between them. CDR3: CASSLGGANTGELFF. CDR3 DNA: TGTGCCAGCAGTTTAGGCGGCGCTAACACCGGGGAGCTGTTTTTT.

The J gene is TRBJ2-3, the V gene TRBV24-1, with D possibly matching TRBD2 (7 bases). The CDR3 has 18 residues. Germline lookup yields CDR1 KGHDR and CDR2 SFDVKD. The V end lost 1 base, the J end lost 2 bases, and 18 bases lay between the germline ends. As DNA, the CDR3 is TGTGCCACCAGTGATTTTTACGTTCCGGGGGGCAACACAGATACGCAGTATTTT. This encodes CATSDFYVPGGNTDTQYF.

The V and J genes are TRBV4-2 and TRBJ1-5, with 10 bases identical to TRBD1. The CDR3 runs 15 residues. From germline, CDR1 is LGHNA and CDR2 YNFKEQ. The V gene end was trimmed by 4 bases and the J gene end by 6 bases; junction bases not matched to a gene: 6. Here the CDR3 reads CASSPVTGGGQPQHF. Written as DNA, the CDR3 is TGTGCCAGCAGCCCAGTGACAGGGGGCGGTCAGCCCCAGCATTTT.